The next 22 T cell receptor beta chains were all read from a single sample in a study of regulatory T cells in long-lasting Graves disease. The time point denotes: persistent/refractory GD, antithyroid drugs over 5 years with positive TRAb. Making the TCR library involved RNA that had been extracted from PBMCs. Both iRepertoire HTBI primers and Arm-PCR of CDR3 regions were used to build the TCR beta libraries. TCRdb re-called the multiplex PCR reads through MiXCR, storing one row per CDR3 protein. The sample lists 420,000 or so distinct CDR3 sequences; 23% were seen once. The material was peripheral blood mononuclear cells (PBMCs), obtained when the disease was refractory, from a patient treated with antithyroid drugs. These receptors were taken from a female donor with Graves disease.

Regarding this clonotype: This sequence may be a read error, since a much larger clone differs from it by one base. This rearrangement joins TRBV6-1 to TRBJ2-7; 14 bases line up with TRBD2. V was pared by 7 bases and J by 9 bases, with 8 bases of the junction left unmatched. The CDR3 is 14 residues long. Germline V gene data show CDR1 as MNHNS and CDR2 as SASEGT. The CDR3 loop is CASTEGTSGGTQYF. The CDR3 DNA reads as TGTGCCAGCACCGAGGGGACTAGCGGGGGTACGCAGTACTTC.

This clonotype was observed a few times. CDR3 amino acids: CASRKTGGRNYGYTF. The DNA for the CDR3 is TGTGCCAGCAGAAAGACAGGGGGCAGAAACTATGGCTACACCTTC. The rearrangement links TRBV11-2 to TRBJ1-2; 10 positions match TRBD1. The CDR3 has 15 residues. Germline V CDR1 and CDR2: SGHAT, FQNNGV. V trimming: 6 bases; J trimming: 2 bases; junction bases outside the gene matches: 6.

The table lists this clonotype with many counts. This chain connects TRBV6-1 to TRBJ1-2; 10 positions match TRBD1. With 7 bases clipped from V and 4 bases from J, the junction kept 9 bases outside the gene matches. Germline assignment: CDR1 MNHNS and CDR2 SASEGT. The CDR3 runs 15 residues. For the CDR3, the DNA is TGTGCCAGCAATTTGATGGACAGGGGGGCCTATGGCTACACCTTC. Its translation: CASNLMDRGAYGYTF.

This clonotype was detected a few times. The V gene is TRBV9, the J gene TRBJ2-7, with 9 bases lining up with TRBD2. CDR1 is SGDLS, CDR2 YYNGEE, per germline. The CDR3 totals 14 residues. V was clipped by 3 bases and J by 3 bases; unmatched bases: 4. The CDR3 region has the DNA TGTGCCAGCAGCGCCAGCGGGAGGAGCTACGAGCAGTACTTC. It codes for CASSASGRSYEQYF.

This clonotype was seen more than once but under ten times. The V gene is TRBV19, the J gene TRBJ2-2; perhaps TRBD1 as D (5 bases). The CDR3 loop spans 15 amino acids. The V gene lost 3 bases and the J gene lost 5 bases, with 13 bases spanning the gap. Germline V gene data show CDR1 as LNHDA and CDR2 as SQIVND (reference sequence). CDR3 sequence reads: CASSIVASGTGELFF. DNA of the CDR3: TGTGCCAGTAGTATCGTCGCGTCAGGGACCGGGGAGCTGTTTTTT.

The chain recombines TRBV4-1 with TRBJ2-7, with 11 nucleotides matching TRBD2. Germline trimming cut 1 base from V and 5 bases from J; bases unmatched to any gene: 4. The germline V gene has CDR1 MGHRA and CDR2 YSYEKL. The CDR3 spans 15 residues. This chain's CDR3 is CASSQVAGGPNEQYF. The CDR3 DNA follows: TGCGCCAGCAGCCAAGTAGCGGGAGGGCCTAACGAGCAGTACTTC.

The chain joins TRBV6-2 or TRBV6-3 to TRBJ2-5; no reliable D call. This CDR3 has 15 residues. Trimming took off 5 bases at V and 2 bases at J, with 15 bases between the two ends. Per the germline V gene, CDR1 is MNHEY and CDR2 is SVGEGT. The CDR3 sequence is CASSDESKRQETQYF. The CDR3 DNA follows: TGTGCCAGCAGTGATGAGTCGAAGCGACAAGAGACCCAGTACTTC.

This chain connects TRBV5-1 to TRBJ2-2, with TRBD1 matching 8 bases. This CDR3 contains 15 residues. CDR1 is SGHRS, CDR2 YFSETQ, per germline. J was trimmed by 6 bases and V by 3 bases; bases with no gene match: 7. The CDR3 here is CASSWVQGAAGELFF. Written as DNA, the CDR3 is TGCGCCAGCAGCTGGGTGCAGGGGGCGGCCGGGGAGCTGTTTTTT. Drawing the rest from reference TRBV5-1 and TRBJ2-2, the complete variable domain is KAGVTQTPRYLIKTRGQQVTLSCSPISGHRSVSWYQQTPGQGLQFLFEYFSETQRNKGNFPGRFSGRQFSNSRSEMNVSTLELGDSALYLCASSWVQGAAGELFFGEGSRLTVL.

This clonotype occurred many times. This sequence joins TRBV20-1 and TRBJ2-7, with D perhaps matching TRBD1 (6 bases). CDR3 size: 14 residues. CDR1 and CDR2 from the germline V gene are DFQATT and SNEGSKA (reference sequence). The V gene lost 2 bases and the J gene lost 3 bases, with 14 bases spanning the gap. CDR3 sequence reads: CSARISAGDYEQYF. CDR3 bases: TGCAGTGCTAGAATCTCTGCAGGGGACTACGAGCAGTACTTC.

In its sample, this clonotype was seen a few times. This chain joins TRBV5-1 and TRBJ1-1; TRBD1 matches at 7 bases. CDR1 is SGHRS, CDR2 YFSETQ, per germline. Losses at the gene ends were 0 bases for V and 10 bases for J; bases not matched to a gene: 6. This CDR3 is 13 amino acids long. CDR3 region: CASSLEQGSRAFF. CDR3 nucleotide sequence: TGCGCCAGCAGCTTGGAACAGGGGAGTAGAGCTTTCTTT.

The CDR3 protein is CASSFSGRRQYF. Written as DNA, the CDR3 is TGTGCCAGCAGTTTTAGCGGGCGGCGGCAGTACTTC. V and J are TRBV28 and TRBJ2-7, with 7 positions matching TRBD2. CDR3 size: 12 residues. Trimming at V came to 3 bases and at J to 9 bases, leaving 5 bases not matched to a gene. Germline CDR1 MDHEN, CDR2 SYDVKM.

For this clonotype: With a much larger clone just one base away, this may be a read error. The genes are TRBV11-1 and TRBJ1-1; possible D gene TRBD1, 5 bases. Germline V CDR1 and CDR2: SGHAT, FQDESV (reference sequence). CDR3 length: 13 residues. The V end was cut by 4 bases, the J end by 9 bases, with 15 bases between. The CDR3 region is CASSCRGAGKAFF. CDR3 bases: TGTGCCAGCAGCTGCCGTGGGGCGGGGAAAGCTTTCTTT.

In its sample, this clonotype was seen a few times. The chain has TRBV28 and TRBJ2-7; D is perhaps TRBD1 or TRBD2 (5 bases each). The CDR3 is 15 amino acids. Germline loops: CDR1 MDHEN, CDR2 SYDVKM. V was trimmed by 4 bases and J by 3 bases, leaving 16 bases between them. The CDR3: CASSYYVGPYYEQYF. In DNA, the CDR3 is TGTGCCAGCAGTTATTATGTGGGACCATACTACGAGCAGTACTTC.

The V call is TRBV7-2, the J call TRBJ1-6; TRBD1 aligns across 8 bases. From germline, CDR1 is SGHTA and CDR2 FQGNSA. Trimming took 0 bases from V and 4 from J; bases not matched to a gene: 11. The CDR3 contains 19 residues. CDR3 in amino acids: CASSLADRGPQGYNSPLHF. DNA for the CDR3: TGTGCCAGCAGCTTAGCCGACAGGGGCCCTCAGGGTTATAATTCACCCCTCCACTTT.

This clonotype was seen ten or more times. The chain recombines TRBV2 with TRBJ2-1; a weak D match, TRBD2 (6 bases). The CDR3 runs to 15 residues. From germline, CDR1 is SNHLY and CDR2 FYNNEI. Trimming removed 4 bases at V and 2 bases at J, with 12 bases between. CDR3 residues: CASSASGPPYNEQFF. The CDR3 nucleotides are TGTGCCAGCAGTGCGAGCGGGCCCCCCTACAATGAGCAGTTCTTC.

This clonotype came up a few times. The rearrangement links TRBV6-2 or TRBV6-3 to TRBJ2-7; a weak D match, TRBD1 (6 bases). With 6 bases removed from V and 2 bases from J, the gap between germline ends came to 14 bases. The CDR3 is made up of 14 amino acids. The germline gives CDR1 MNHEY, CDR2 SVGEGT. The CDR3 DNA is TGTGCCAGCAGCCACAGACAGGACCCCTACGAGCAGTACTTC. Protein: CASSHRQDPYEQYF.

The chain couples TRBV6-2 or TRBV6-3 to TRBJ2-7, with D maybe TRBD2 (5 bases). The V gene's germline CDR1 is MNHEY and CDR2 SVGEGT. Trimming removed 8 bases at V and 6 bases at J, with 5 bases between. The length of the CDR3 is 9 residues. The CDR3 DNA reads TGTGCCAGCGGAGGCGAGCAGTACTTC. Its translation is CASGGEQYF.

CDR3 in amino acids: CASSQIGGTEAFF. DNA for the CDR3: TGCGCCAGCAGCCAAATAGGGGGCACTGAAGCTTTCTTT. The rearrangement joins TRBV4-1 to TRBJ1-1, with D possibly being TRBD1 (6 bases). V shed 2 bases and J shed 4 bases, with 8 bases lying between them. CDR1 is MGHRA, CDR2 YSYEKL, per germline. The CDR3 is made up of 13 amino acids.

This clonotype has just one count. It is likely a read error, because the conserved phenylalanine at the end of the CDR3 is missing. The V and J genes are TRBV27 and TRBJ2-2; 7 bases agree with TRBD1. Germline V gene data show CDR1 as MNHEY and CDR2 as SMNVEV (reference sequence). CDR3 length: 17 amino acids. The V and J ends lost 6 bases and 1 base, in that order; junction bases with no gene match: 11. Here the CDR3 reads CASSRALTGMNTGELFL. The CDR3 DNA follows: TGTGCCAGCAGCCGAGCGTTGACAGGGATGAACACCGGGGAGCTGTTTCTT.

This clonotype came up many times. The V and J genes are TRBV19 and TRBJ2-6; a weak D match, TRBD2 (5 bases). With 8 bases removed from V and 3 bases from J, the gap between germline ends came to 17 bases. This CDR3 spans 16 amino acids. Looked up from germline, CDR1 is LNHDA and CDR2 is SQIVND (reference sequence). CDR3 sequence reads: CASGSGNPGGANVLTF. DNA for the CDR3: TGTGCCAGTGGGTCGGGGAACCCGGGTGGGGCCAACGTCCTGACTTTC.

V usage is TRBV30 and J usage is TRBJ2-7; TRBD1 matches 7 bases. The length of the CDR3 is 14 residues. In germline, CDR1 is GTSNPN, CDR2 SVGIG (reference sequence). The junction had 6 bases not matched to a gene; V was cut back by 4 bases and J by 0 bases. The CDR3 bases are TGTGCCTGGAATCTCAGGGGGAGCTCCTACGAGCAGTACTTC. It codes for CAWNLRGSSYEQYF.

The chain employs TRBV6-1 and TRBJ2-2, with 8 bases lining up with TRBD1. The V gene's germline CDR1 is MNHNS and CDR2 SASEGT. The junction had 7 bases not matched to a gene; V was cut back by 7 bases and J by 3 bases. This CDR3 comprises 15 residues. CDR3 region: CASKVGQEDTGELFF. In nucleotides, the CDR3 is TGTGCCAGCAAGGTGGGACAGGAAGACACCGGGGAGCTGTTTTTT.